The next 21 T cell receptor beta chains were all read from a single sample in a study of CD4+ T cells in melanoma. Method: immunoSEQ multiplex PCR; TCRdb's copy keeps in-frame clones and lacks some. The sample includes 20,000 to 25,000 clones, about 77% of them seen just once. These receptors were taken from a human donor with melanoma.

The V gene is TRBV19, the J gene TRBJ2-7; D gene ambiguous. The germline V gene encodes CDR1 LNHDA and CDR2 SQIVND (reference sequence). Trimming shortened V by 2 bases and J by 2 bases, and 7 bases separated the two germline ends. The CDR3 covers 13 residues. The CDR3 spells CASSIRPTYEQYF. The CDR3 nucleotides read TGTGCCAGTAGTATACGCCCCACCTACGAGCAGTACTTC. Drawing the rest from reference TRBV19 and TRBJ2-7, the complete variable domain is DGGITQSPKYLFRKEGQNVTLSCEQNLNHDAMYWYRQDPGQGLRLIYYSQIVNDFQKGDIAEGYSVSREKKESFPLTVTSAQKNPTAFYLCASSIRPTYEQYFGPGTRLTVT.

The chain combines TRBV15 with TRBJ2-2; 8 nucleotides align to TRBD1. The junction had 2 bases not matched to a gene; V was cut back by 2 bases and J by 3 bases. Germline V gene lookup returns CDR1 LNHNV and CDR2 YYDKDF (reference sequence). This CDR3 spans 15 amino acids. CDR3 loop: CATSRRQGYTGELFF. The CDR3 nucleotides are TGTGCCACCAGCAGAAGACAGGGGTACACCGGGGAGCTGTTTTTT.

The V call is TRBV27, the J call TRBJ1-4, with 7 bases that match TRBD1. The length of the CDR3 is 13 residues. Germline CDR1 reads MNHEY; CDR2 reads SMNVEV (reference sequence). After removal of 8 bases from V and 4 bases from J, the junction contained 4 bases not matched to a gene. Written as DNA, the CDR3 is TGTGCCAGCGGTAACAGGGGTAATGAAAAACTGTTTTTT. This gives the protein CASGNRGNEKLFF.

The chain carries TRBV6-6 and TRBJ1-2; no reliable D call. There are 12 residues in the CDR3. V was clipped by 7 bases and J by 8 bases, with 14 bases between them. Germline assignment: CDR1 MNHNY and CDR2 SVGAGI (reference sequence). The CDR3 protein is CASTLTGGGYTF. The CDR3 DNA is TGTGCCAGCACTCTGACCGGTGGCGGCTACACCTTC.

This clone was recorded once. The V and J genes are TRBV18 and TRBJ2-7; D gene unclear. Trimming shortened V by 2 bases and J by 4 bases, and 6 bases separated the two germline ends. There are 12 residues in the CDR3. Germline V gives CDR1 KGHSH, CDR2 LQKENI. The CDR3 DNA reads as TGTGCCAGCTCACCAGACATGTACGAGCAGTACTTC. It is translated as CASSPDMYEQYF.

The chain uses TRBV6-1 and TRBJ2-2; maybe TRBD2 (5 bases). The V gene's germline CDR1 is MNHNS and CDR2 SASEGT. V was pared by 7 bases and J by 13 bases, with 19 bases between. The CDR3 consists of 13 residues. The CDR3 DNA is TGTGCCAGCAAGATTTCTTCAGAGGGTCGGCTGTTTTTT. This encodes CASKISSEGRLFF.

The V gene is TRBV15, the J gene TRBJ1-2; D uncertain. There are 13 residues in the CDR3. Germline CDR1 and CDR2: LNHNV and YYDKDF (reference sequence). Trimming removed 3 bases at V and 3 bases at J, with 8 bases between. DNA for the CDR3: TGTGCCACCAGCAGTACAGTTTACTATGGCTACACCTTC. This sequence encodes CATSSTVYYGYTF.

The rearrangement uses TRBV11-3 and TRBJ1-2, with 11 bases fitting TRBD1. J lost 4 bases, V lost 5 bases, and 12 bases had no gene match. The CDR3 totals 17 residues. The germline gives CDR1 SGHNT, CDR2 YENEEA. The CDR3 spells CASSPRDRGVFGYGYTF. In nucleotides, the CDR3 is TGTGCCAGCAGCCCCCGGGACAGGGGGGTTTTTGGCTATGGCTACACCTTC. Full variable domain (rest looked up from reference TRBV11-3 and TRBJ1-2): EAGVVQSPRYKIIEKKQPVAFWCNPISGHNTLYWYLQNLGQGPELLIRYENEEAVDDSQLPKDRFSAERLKGVDSTLKIQPAELGDSAVYLCASSPRDRGVFGYGYTFGSGTRLTVV.

The chain couples TRBV6-5 to TRBJ1-3; D is perhaps TRBD1 (6 bases). V was pared by 6 bases and J by 3 bases, with 15 bases between. The germline V gene encodes CDR1 MNHEY and CDR2 SVGAGI. CDR3 length equals 15 residues. CDR3 nucleotide sequence: TGTGCCAGCAGCCCTACAGGGTCGGGTGGAAACACCATATATTTT. It codes for CASSPTGSGGNTIYF.

This rearrangement joins TRBV9 to TRBJ1-1; D is ambiguous. With 4 bases removed from V and 1 base from J, the gap between germline ends came to 11 bases. The germline gives CDR1 SGDLS, CDR2 YYNGEE. The CDR3 consists of 14 residues. The CDR3: CASSRGTPNTEAFF. CDR3 DNA sequence: TGTGCCAGCAGCCGGGGTACTCCGAACACTGAAGCTTTCTTT.

The V gene is TRBV2, the J gene TRBJ1-5; D gene uncertain. From germline, CDR1 is SNHLY and CDR2 FYNNEI. Between the trimmed V and J ends, which lost 7 bases and 10 bases, there was a span of 17 bases. The CDR3 is 13 residues long. The CDR3 sequence is CASKMYRGPPQHF. CDR3 coding DNA: TGTGCCAGCAAAATGTATCGTGGCCCACCCCAGCATTTT.

This clone has more than one count but fewer than ten. This rearrangement joins TRBV18 to TRBJ2-2, with D possibly called TRBD1 or TRBD2 (5 bases each). CDR3 length: 16 residues. The V end lost 3 bases, the J end lost 2 bases, and 13 bases lay between the germline ends. Looked up from germline, CDR1 is KGHSH and CDR2 is LQKENI. In nucleotides, the CDR3 is TGTGCCAGCTCACCTAAAGAGGGGCCAAACACCGGGGAGCTGTTTTTT. Encoded protein: CASSPKEGPNTGELFF.

The genes are TRBV10-3 and TRBJ1-5; D possibly corresponds to TRBD1 (5 bases). V was cut by 6 bases and J by 5 bases, with 20 bases left in between. CDR1 is ENHRY, CDR2 SYGVKD, per germline. The CDR3 runs to 16 residues. As DNA, the CDR3 is TGTGCCATCAGCAACTTCAAGGGGTACGGGGATCAGCCCCAGCATTTT. This sequence encodes CAISNFKGYGDQPQHF.

The chain uses TRBV30 and TRBJ1-2; D may be TRBD1 (6 bases). The CDR3 sequence is 12 residues long. Germline V gives CDR1 GTSNPN, CDR2 SVGIG (reference sequence). V lost 7 bases, J lost 8 bases, and 17 bases lay in between. CDR3 DNA sequence: TGTGCCTCGGAGGGACATACAAGAGGCTACACCTTC. This encodes CASEGHTRGYTF.

The V and J genes are TRBV5-1 and TRBJ2-2, with 7 bases identical to TRBD1. This CDR3 has 15 residues. After removal of 6 bases from V and 4 bases from J, the junction contained 9 bases not matched to a gene. CDR1 and CDR2 (germline): SGHRS, YFSETQ. Here the CDR3 reads CASNYRGESTGELFF. The CDR3 DNA follows: TGCGCCAGCAACTACAGGGGAGAGAGCACCGGGGAGCTGTTTTTT. The full variable domain, completed using reference TRBV5-1 and TRBJ2-2, is KAGVTQTPRYLIKTRGQQVTLSCSPISGHRSVSWYQQTPGQGLQFLFEYFSETQRNKGNFPGRFSGRQFSNSRSEMNVSTLELGDSALYLCASNYRGESTGELFFGEGSRLTVL.

This chain's CDR3 is CASSFLDSGNTIYF. In nucleotides, the CDR3 is TGTGCCAGCAGCTTTTTAGACTCTGGAAACACCATATATTTT. The chain couples TRBV5-6 to TRBJ1-3; D not certain. The CDR3 is made up of 14 amino acids. The ends were cut back, 2 bases at V and 0 bases at J, with 6 bases in the middle. Germline CDR1 reads SGHDT; CDR2 reads YYEEEE.

The chain uses TRBV4-1 and TRBJ2-1, with a weak D call TRBD2 (5 bases). CDR1 is MGHRA and CDR2 is YSYEKL in the germline V gene. The CDR3 is made up of 17 amino acids. V gave up 0 bases and J gave up 7 bases, with 19 bases separating them. The CDR3 DNA is TGCGCCAGCAGCCAAGATCGGGTGGTGGACGAGGGTAATGAGCAGTTCTTC. Amino acid sequence: CASSQDRVVDEGNEQFF.

The J gene is TRBJ2-5, the V gene TRBV2, with D possibly matching TRBD2 (6 bases). The germline CDR1 and CDR2 sequences are SNHLY and FYNNEI. The CDR3 totals 14 residues. Trimming left V 6 bases short and J 5 bases short, with 16 bases between. The CDR3 here is CASRPTGGWETQYF. In DNA form, the CDR3 reads TGTGCCAGCAGGCCAACAGGAGGGTGGGAGACCCAGTACTTC. The full variable domain, in which reference TRBV2 and TRBJ2-5 provide the parts outside the CDR3, is EPEVTQTPSHQVTQMGQEVILRCVPISNHLYFYWYRQILGQKVEFLVSFYNNEISEKSEIFDDQFSVERPDGSNFTLKIRSTKLEDSAMYFCASRPTGGWETQYFGPGTRLLVL.

The chain combines TRBV7-4 with TRBJ2-4, with D uncertain. CDR1 and CDR2 from the germline V gene are SGHVT and SQSDAQ. V lost 1 base to trimming and J lost 1 base, with 8 bases between them. The CDR3 covers 15 residues. CDR3 sequence reads: CASSLVGPAKNIQYF. The CDR3 DNA reads TGTGCCAGCAGCTTAGTAGGGCCGGCCAAAAACATTCAGTACTTC.

The chain carries TRBV6-5 and TRBJ2-7; 11 bases are shared with TRBD2. The CDR3 is 13 amino acids. Germline CDR1 is MNHEY and CDR2 is SVGAGI. J gave up 8 bases and V 5 bases, and 5 bases lay outside the gene matches. The DNA for the CDR3 is TGTGCCAGCAGTCCGCTAGCGGGGGGACAGCAGTACTTC. Translation: CASSPLAGGQQYF.

V and J are TRBV19 and TRBJ1-4; 8 bases are a match to TRBD1. The CDR3 runs 16 residues. The V gene end was trimmed by 4 bases and the J gene end by 2 bases; junction bases not matched to a gene: 6. Germline V gene sequence: CDR1 LNHDA, CDR2 SQIVND (reference sequence). The CDR3: CASSRQGKSTNEKLFF. CDR3 DNA: TGTGCCAGTAGTAGACAGGGGAAGAGCACTAATGAAAAACTGTTTTTT.